This T cell receptor (beta chain) was sequenced during a study of cytomegalovirus exposure and HLA in healthy donors. Whole-study context: Of all 400 or so donors who were genotyped, 80% to 85% belonged to the Caucasian-associated ancestry cluster. Study-wide results and caveats: According to the study, 150 to 200 TCR beta chains were cytomegalovirus-associated. Later genetic work tied a missense DCLRE1C variant to beta-chain V and J trimming. The later analysis indicated that the majority of CMV-associated TCR beta chains appeared HLA-restricted.

Primers included in the PCR were 60 Vbeta and 13 Jbeta primers. Method: immunoSEQ multiplex PCR; TCRdb's copy keeps in-frame clones and lacks some. The sample yields approximately 110,000 clones, around 76% seen once. The CDR3 is 17 amino acids. V was pared by 4 bases and J by 2 bases, with 18 bases between. The germline V gene encodes CDR1 SNHLY and CDR2 FYNNEI. A single count supports this clone. Its specificity is not known. Sequencing was performed on PBMCs. This chain connects TRBV2 to TRBJ2-1; D remains ambiguous. The receptor was isolated from a woman aged 55-69 years in good health and CMV-seropositive. The CDR3: CASSGGGGYSAYNEQFF. DNA for the CDR3: TGTGCCAGCAGTGGAGGTGGCGGATACTCTGCCTACAATGAGCAGTTCTTC. The entire variable domain, with the rest obtained from reference TRBV2 and TRBJ2-1, is as follows: EPEVTQTPSHQVTQMGQEVILRCVPISNHLYFYWYRQILGQKVEFLVSFYNNEISEKSEIFDDQFSVERPDGSNFTLKIRSTKLEDSAMYFCASSGGGGYSAYNEQFFGPGTRLTVL.